The entry below describes one TCR beta chain. What it binds is not known. The CDR3 sequence is 14 residues long. CDR1 SGHRS and CDR2 YFSETQ come from the germline V gene. The record originates from a study of monozygotic twins with inflammatory bowel disease. Broader study findings: Distinguishing T cell subtypes was not possible. TCRbeta diversity (inverse Simpson) was lower in IBD patients than in healthy co-twins.

Making cDNA involved eight separate reactions per sample. The template switching step added UMIs that contained a 6-nucleotide sample barcode. TCRdb re-called the 5' RACE reads; every CDR3 protein appears as one record, without DNA. The repertoire table contains about 160,000 distinct CDR3 sequences. Sequenced input: blood. The chain couples TRBV5-1 to TRBJ2-1; TCRdb designates TRBD2, a call that cannot be tested without DNA. The TCR originated in a human donor with ulcerative colitis or Crohn's disease, or a healthy co-twin of an affected twin (not recorded which). CDR3 loop: CASSWEREWNEQFF.